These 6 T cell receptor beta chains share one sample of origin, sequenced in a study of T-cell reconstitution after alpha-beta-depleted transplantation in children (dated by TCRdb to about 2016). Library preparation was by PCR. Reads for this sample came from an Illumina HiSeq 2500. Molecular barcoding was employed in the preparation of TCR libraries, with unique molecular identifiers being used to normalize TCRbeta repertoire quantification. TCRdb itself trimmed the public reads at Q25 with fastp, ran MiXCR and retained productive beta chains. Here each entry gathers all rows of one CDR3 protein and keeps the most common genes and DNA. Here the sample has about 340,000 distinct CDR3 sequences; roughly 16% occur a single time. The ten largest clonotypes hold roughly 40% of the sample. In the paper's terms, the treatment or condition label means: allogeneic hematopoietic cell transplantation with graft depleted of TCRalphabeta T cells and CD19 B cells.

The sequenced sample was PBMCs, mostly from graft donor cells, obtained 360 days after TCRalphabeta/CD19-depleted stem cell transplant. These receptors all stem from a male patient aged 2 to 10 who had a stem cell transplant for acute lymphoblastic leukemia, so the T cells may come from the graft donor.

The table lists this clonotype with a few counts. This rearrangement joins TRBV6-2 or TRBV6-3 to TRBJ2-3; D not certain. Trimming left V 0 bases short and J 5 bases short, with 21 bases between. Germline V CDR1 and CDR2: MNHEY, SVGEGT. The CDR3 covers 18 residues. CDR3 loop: CASSYSLETGPLGDTQYF. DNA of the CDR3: TGTGCCAGCAGTTACTCTTTGGAAACCGGGCCCCTCGGAGATACGCAGTATTTT.

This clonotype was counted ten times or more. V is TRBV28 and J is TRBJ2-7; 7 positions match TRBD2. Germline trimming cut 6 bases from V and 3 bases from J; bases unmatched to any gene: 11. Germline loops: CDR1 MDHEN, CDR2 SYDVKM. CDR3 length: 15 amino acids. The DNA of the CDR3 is TGTGCCAGCAGCACCGCGCCGGGGGGTTTCTACGAGCAGTACTTC. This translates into CASSTAPGGFYEQYF.

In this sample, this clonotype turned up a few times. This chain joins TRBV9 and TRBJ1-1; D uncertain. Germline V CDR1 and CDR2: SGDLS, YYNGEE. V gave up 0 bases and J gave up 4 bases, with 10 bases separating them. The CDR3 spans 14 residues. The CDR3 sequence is CASSVELVGTEAFF. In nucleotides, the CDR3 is TGTGCCAGCAGCGTAGAGCTTGTAGGCACTGAAGCTTTCTTT. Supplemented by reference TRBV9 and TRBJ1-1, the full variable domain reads DSGVTQTPKHLITATGQRVTLRCSPRSGDLSVYWYQQSLDQGLQFLIQYYNGEERAKGNILERFSAQQFPDLHSELNLSSLELGDSALYFCASSVELVGTEAFFGQGTRLTVV.

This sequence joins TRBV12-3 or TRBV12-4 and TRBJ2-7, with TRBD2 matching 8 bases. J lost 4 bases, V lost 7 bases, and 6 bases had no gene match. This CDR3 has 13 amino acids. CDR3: CASTTAGEYEQYF. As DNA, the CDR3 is TGTGCCAGCACCACAGCGGGAGAGTACGAGCAGTACTTC.

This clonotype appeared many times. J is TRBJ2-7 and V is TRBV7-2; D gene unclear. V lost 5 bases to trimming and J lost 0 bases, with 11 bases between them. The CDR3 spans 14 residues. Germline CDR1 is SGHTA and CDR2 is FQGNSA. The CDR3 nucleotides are TGTGCCAGCAGCCCCTTGAGTGGCTCCTACGAGCAGTACTTC. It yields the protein CASSPLSGSYEQYF.

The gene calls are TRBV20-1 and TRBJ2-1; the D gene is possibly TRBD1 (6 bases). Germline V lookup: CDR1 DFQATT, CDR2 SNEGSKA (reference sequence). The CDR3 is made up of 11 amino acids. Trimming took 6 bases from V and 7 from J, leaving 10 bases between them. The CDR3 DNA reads TGCAGTGCCTACAGGGTAAATGAGCAGTTCTTC. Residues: CSAYRVNEQFF.